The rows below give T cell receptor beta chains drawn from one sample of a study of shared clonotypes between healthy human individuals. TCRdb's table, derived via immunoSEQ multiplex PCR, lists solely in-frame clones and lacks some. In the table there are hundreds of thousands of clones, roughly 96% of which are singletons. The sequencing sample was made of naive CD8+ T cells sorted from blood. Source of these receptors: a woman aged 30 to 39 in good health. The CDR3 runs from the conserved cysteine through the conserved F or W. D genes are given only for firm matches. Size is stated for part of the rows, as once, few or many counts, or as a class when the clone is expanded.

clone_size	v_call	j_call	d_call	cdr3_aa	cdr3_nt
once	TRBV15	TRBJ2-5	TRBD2	CATGTSNEETQYF	TGTGCCACCGGGACTAGTAACGAAGAGACCCAGTACTTC
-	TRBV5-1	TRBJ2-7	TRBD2	CASSLARLAGTYEQYF	TGCGCCAGCAGCTTGGCCAGACTAGCGGGGACCTACGAGCAGTACTTC
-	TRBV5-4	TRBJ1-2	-	CASSLAGANYGYTF	TGTGCCAGCAGCTTGGCCGGGGCCAACTATGGCTACACCTTC
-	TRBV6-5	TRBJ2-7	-	CASSFGENYEQYF	TGTGCCAGCAGTTTCGGAGAGAACTACGAGCAGTACTTC
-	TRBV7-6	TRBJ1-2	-	CASSLNPRDYGYTF	TGTGCCAGCAGCCTAAACCCCCGTGACTATGGCTACACCTTC
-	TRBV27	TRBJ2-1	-	CASSKRGGRYNEQFF	TGTGCCAGCAGCAAGAGGGGGGGGCGATACAATGAGCAGTTCTTC
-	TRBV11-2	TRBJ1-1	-	CASSELRVGTEAFF	TGTGCCAGCAGCGAACTACGGGTGGGCACTGAAGCTTTCTTT
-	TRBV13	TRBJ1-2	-	CASSQTATNYGYTF	TGTGCCAGCAGCCAGACAGCTACTAACTATGGCTACACCTTC
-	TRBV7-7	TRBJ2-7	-	CASSPRAGSYEQYF	TGTGCCAGCAGCCCTAGGGCGGGATCGTACGAGCAGTACTTC
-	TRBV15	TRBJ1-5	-	CATSRDIGVNQPQHF	TGTGCCACCAGCAGAGATATCGGGGTCAATCAGCCCCAGCATTTT
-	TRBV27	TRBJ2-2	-	CASSLDHGELFF	TGTGCCAGCAGTTTAGATCACGGGGAGCTGTTTTTT
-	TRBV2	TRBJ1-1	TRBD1	CASRPGGRATEAFF	TGTGCCAGCCGACCAGGGGGGCGGGCCACTGAAGCTTTCTTT
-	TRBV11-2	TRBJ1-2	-	CASSSGRNYGYTF	TGTGCCAGCAGCTCTGGACGCAACTATGGCTACACCTTC
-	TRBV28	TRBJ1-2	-	CASSSPKEGGRHYGYTF	TGTGCCAGCAGTTCACCCAAAGAGGGGGGGCGCCACTATGGCTACACCTTC
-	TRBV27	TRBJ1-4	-	CASSLSPGEKLFF	TGTGCCAGCAGTTTATCTCCGGGGGAAAAACTGTTTTTT
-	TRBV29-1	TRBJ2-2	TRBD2	CSVDTSGSGTGELFF	TGCAGCGTGGACACTAGCGGGAGCGGTACCGGGGAGCTGTTTTTT
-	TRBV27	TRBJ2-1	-	CASSFRQGNYNEQFF	TGTGCCAGCAGTTTTCGGCAGGGAAACTACAATGAGCAGTTCTTC
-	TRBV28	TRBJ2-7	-	CASSLAWAASYEQYF	TGTGCCAGCAGTTTAGCCTGGGCGGCCTCCTACGAGCAGTACTTC
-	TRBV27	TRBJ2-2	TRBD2	CASGLAGVHGELFF	TGTGCCAGTGGTCTAGCGGGAGTCCACGGGGAGCTGTTTTTT
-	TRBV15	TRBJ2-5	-	CATSLEAVQETQYF	TGTGCCACCAGTTTGGAAGCGGTCCAAGAGACCCAGTACTTC
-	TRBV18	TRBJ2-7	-	CASSPTGGALGEQYF	TGTGCCAGCTCACCAACGGGGGGCGCTTTGGGCGAGCAGTACTTC
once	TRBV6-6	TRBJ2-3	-	CASSYSSWADTQYF	TGTGCCAGCAGTTACTCGAGCTGGGCAGATACGCAGTATTTT
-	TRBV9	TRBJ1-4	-	CASSVGQGNEKLFF	TGTGCCAGCAGCGTAGGGCAGGGTAATGAAAAACTGTTTTTT
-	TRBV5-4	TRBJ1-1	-	CASSLWGAAPTEAFF	TGTGCCAGCAGCTTGTGGGGGGCGGCCCCCACTGAAGCTTTCTTT
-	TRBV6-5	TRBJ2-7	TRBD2	CASSYTTSGTYEQYF	TGTGCCAGCAGTTACACGACTAGCGGAACCTACGAGCAGTACTTC
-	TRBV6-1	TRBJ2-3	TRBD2	CASREVHTQYF	TGTGCCTCACGGGAGGTACATACGCAGTATTTT
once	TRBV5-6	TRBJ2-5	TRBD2	CASSLEREGPGTQYF	TGTGCCAGCAGCTTGGAGCGGGAGGGCCCTGGGACCCAGTACTTC
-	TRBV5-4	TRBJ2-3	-	CASFPGSESTDTQYF	TGTGCCAGCTTCCCGGGAAGCGAAAGCACAGATACGCAGTATTTT
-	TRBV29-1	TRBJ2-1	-	CSVEAEGLTFF	TGCAGCGTTGAAGCGGAGGGGCTCACGTTCTTC
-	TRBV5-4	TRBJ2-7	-	CASSLGEDRTTYEQYF	TGTGCCAGCAGCTTGGGGGAGGACAGGACAACCTACGAGCAGTACTTC
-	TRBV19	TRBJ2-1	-	CASSMLWAGEQFF	TGTGCCAGTAGTATGCTGTGGGCGGGAGAGCAGTTCTTC
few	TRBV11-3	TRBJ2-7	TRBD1	CASSDRDSSYEQYF	TGTGCCAGCAGCGACCGGGACAGCTCCTACGAGCAGTACTTC
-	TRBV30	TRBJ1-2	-	CAWTPPGRYGYTF	TGTGCCTGGACCCCCCCGGGTCGCTATGGCTACACCTTC
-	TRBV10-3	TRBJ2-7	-	CAISEKDVHHTNYEQYF	TGTGCCATCAGTGAGAAGGATGTTCATCACACGAACTACGAGCAGTACTTC
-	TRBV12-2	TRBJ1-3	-	CASRLRTGLKSSGNTIYF	TGTGCAAGTCGCCTGAGGACAGGATTAAAGAGCTCTGGAAACACCATATATTTT
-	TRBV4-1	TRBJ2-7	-	CASSQDWSYEQYF	TGCGCCAGCAGCCAAGATTGGTCCTACGAGCAGTACTTC
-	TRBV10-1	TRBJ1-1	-	CASSIPGEGPHTEAFF	TGCGCCAGCAGTATCCCGGGGGAGGGTCCCCACACTGAAGCTTTCTTT
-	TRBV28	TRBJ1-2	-	CASSPQEGPWGYTF	TGTGCCAGCAGCCCCCAAGAGGGCCCCTGGGGCTACACCTTC
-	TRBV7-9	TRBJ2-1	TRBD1	CASSLAQGARSEQFF	TGTGCCAGCAGCTTAGCACAGGGGGCCAGGAGTGAGCAGTTCTTC
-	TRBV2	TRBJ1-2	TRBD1	CASSETGGGYGYTF	TGTGCCAGCAGTGAAACAGGGGGAGGCTATGGCTACACCTTC
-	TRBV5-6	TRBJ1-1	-	CASSLEDRGTEAFF	TGTGCCAGCAGCTTAGAGGATAGGGGGACTGAAGCTTTCTTT
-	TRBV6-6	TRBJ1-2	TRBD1	CASSYSEGASGYTF	TGTGCCAGCAGTTACTCTGAGGGGGCGAGCGGCTACACCTTC
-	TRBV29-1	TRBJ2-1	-	CSVIQPYNEQFF	TGCAGCGTTATTCAGCCCTACAATGAGCAGTTCTTC
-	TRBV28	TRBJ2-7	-	CASSLDYEQYF	TGTGCCAGCAGCCTGGACTACGAGCAGTACTTC
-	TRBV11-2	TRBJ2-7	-	CASSINDSPVYEQYF	TGTGCCAGCAGCATCAATGATTCTCCGGTATACGAGCAGTACTTC
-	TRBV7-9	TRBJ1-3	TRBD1	CASSLAGTGSGNTIYF	TGTGCCAGCAGCTTAGCGGGGACAGGCTCTGGAAACACCATATATTTT
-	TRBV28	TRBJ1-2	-	CASSFYPVNYGYTF	TGTGCCAGCAGTTTTTATCCGGTAAACTATGGCTACACCTTC
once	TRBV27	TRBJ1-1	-	CASSPYGRVLGEAFF	TGTGCCAGCAGTCCGTACGGACGGGTTTTGGGTGAAGCTTTCTTT